The entry that follows covers one T cell receptor beta chain sequence. What it binds is unknown. Each clinical donor contributed on average approximately 99,000 T cells from unsorted cryopreserved PBMC. The source of the sample is a study of T cells in tuberculosis. Study summary: The T cells targeted glucose monomycolate, a mycobacterial lipid, via CD1B. IGRA-negative adolescents, IGRA-positive adolescents with latent tuberculosis and adults with active tuberculosis formed this South African cohort. Overall study findings and caveats: Shorter CDR3-alpha in active tuberculosis partly drove smaller distances.

After removal of 3 bases from V and 6 bases from J, the junction contained 0 bases not matched to a gene. Germline CDR1 and CDR2: SGHRS and YFSETQ. The CDR3 is made up of 12 amino acids. Libraries were prepared by immunoSEQ multiplex PCR; TCRdb keeps only in-frame clonotypes and omits some of them. This table holds just under 45,000 clones, roughly 94% found once. This sequence joins TRBV5-1 and TRBJ2-3, with TRBD1 matching 8 bases. The clonotype originates from a donor between 10 and 35 years old with latent tuberculosis or without tuberculosis infection. Some clones in this sample may be carry-over from other donors' samples. The source material was PBMCs. The CDR3: CASSYRGDTQYF. In nucleotides, the CDR3 is TGCGCCAGCAGCTACAGGGGGGATACGCAGTATTTT.